This T cell receptor (beta chain) was documented in a study of OX40 agonist ivuxolimab in advanced cancers. Assay: immunoSEQ multiplex PCR; the TCRdb copy retains only in-frame clones and omits some. The repertoire has 55,000 to 75,000 clones, roughly 88% of them found once; the top ten carry 1.2%. Germline lookup yields CDR1 SNHLY and CDR2 FYNNEI. The CDR3 runs 16 residues. Unmatched junction bases numbered 11, after V lost 3 bases and J lost 4 bases. The clonotype originates from an adult with an advanced solid tumor such as melanoma, head and neck, liver or kidney cancer. Specimen: CD4+ or CD8+ T cells sorted from blood, collected in a trial of the OX40 agonist ivuxolimab. V usage is TRBV2 and J usage is TRBJ2-7; 8 bases agree with TRBD1. The CDR3 DNA reads TGTGCCAGCAGTGAGGTCACGGGGACAGGTCCGTACGAGCAGTACTTC. Amino acids: CASSEVTGTGPYEQYF.